This T cell receptor (beta chain) was documented in a study of T cells in Graves' hyperthyroidism and ophthalmopathy. This clonotype has more than one count but fewer than ten. Its cognate antigen is unknown. The CDR3 regions of TCR beta were amplified from RNA transcripts. TCR CDR3 underwent first-round RT-PCR with the HTBI primer set. TCRdb reprocessed the multiplex PCR reads via MiXCR and lists one record per CDR3 protein. Of 600,000 to 700,000 distinct CDR3 sequences listed, just under 45% are singletons. Exclusion of a patient resulted from uncontrolled infection, other autoimmune disease, pregnancy or lactation. The CDR3 runs to 14 residues. Trimming cost V 2 bases and J 6 bases; bases outside gene matches: 4. Germline assignment: CDR1 SGDLS and CDR2 YYNGEE. Study-wide findings and caveats: The model anticipated ophthalmopathy a median about six months pre-onset. A model using 13 V-J features told ophthalmopathy apart from stable hyperthyroidism.

The chain joins TRBV9 to TRBJ2-2; 7 nucleotides agree with TRBD2. Sequencing input: peripheral blood or thyroid tissue (not recorded which). This receptor was identified in an adult man with Graves' disease, either hyperthyroidism or ophthalmopathy (not recorded which). The CDR3 DNA reads as TGTGCCAGCAGCGTTAGCGGGCCGCCCGGGGAGCTGTTTTTT. It translates to CASSVSGPPGELFF.